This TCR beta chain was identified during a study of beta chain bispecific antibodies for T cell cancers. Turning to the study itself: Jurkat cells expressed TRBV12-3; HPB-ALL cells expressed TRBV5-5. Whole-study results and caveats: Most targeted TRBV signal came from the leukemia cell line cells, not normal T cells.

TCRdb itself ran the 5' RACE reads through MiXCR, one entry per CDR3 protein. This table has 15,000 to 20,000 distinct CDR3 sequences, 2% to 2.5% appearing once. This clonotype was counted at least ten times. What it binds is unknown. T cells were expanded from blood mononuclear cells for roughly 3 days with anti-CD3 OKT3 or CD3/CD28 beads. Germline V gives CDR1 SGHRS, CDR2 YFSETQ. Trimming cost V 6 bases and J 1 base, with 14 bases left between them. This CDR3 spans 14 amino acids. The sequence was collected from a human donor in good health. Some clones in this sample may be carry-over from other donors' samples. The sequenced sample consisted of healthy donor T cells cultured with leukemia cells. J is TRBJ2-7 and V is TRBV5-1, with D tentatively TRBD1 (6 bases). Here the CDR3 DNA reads TGCGCCAGCACCTGGGACATGAGGTCCTACGAGCAGTACTTC. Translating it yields CASTWDMRSYEQYF.